This TCR beta chain was identified during a study of read filtering for tumor transcriptome and immune sequencing. Study observations and caveats: IR-seq and RNA-seq agreed better without single-read clonotypes.

This clonotype was seen repeatedly, ten times or more. Its antigen is not known. This clone may be a read error of a much larger clone one base away. Germline loops: CDR1 DFQATT, CDR2 SNEGSKA (reference sequence). The CDR3 consists of 12 residues. Molecular barcoded adaptors covering alpha/delta and beta/gamma chains were used on about 0.4 ug RNA. TCRdb recomputed calls from the reads with MiXCR, one row per CDR3 protein. The repertoire consists of 40,000 to 55,000 distinct CDR3 sequences, with roughly 18% occurring once and the leading ten covering 15% to 17%. J is TRBJ2-1 and V is TRBV20-1; D may be TRBD1 (6 bases). The clonotype was recovered from a donor at least 40 years old with multiple myeloma. Sequencing was done on a sample of a population of CD138-negative cells sorted from bone marrow. The DNA of the CDR3 is TGCAGTGCGAGGGGGTTTGTCACTGAGCAGTCCTTC. It translates to CSARGFVTEQSF.